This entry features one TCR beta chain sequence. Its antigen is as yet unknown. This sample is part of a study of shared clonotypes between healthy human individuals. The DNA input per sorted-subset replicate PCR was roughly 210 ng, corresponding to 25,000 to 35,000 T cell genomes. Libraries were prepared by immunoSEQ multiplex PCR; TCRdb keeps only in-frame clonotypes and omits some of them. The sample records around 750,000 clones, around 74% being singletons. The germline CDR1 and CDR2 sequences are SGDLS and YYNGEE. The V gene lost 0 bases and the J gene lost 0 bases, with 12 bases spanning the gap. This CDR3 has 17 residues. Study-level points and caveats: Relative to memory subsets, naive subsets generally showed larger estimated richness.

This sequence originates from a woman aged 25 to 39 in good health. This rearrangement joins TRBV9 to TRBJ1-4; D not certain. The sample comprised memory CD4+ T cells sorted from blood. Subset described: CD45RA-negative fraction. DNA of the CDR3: TGTGCCAGCAGCGTAGGTTCAGAGCCCCCAACTAATGAAAAACTGTTTTTT. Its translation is CASSVGSEPPTNEKLFF.